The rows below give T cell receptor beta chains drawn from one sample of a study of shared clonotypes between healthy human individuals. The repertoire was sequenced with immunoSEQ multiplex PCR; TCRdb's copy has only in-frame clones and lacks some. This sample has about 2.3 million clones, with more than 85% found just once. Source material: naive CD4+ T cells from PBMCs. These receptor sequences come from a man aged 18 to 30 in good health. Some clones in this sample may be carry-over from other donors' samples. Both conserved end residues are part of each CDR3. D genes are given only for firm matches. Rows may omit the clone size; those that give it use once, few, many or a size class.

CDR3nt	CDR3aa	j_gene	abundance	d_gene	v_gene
TGTGCCACCCCCTCTCGACAGACCAGTATGAACACTGAAGCTTTCTTT	CATPSRQTSMNTEAFF	TRBJ1-1	NA	NA	TRBV2
TGTGCCTGGAGTGGGTTACGCAGTTCGAACACCGGGGAGCTGTTTTTT	CAWSGLRSSNTGELFF	TRBJ2-2	NA	NA	TRBV30
TGTGCCAGCAGTCAGGGGGCGAACGAGCAGTACTTC	CASSQGANEQYF	TRBJ2-7	NA	TRBD1	TRBV28
TGTGCCAGCAGTTACAGGGCCCACACCGGGGAGCTGTTTTTT	CASSYRAHTGELFF	TRBJ2-2	NA	NA	TRBV2
TGTGCCAGTAATCGGGGAGAGTACACCGGGGAGCTGTTTTTT	CASNRGEYTGELFF	TRBJ2-2	NA	NA	TRBV19
TGTGCCATCAGTCCCCGGGACAGCCTCCAAGAGACCCAGTACTTC	CAISPRDSLQETQYF	TRBJ2-5	NA	TRBD1	TRBV10-3
TGTGCCAGCAGCTCATCGGGGCGGGAGACCCAGTACTTC	CASSSSGRETQYF	TRBJ2-5	NA	NA	TRBV11-2
TGTGCCAGCAGCCTAATCGGGGGTTACACAGATACGCAGTATTTT	CASSLIGGYTDTQYF	TRBJ2-3	NA	NA	TRBV7-8
TGCGCCAGCAGCTTGGCGGGCCGGGAGCTGTTTTTT	CASSLAGRELFF	TRBJ2-2	NA	NA	TRBV5-1
TGTGCCAGCAGCGTCCAAGGGACTAGCGACGAGCAGTACTTC	CASSVQGTSDEQYF	TRBJ2-7	NA	TRBD2	TRBV9
TGCGCCAGCAGCCAACCGATAGCGGGAGTAGCCAAAAACATTCAGTACTTC	CASSQPIAGVAKNIQYF	TRBJ2-4	NA	TRBD2	TRBV4-1
TGTGCCAGCAGTTTAGGGGGGAGACAGGGGCCAAACCCGTCCTACGAGCAGTACTTC	CASSLGGRQGPNPSYEQYF	TRBJ2-7	NA	TRBD1	TRBV28
TGTGCCAGCACATTCGGGACTAGAGGTGTCAATGAGCAGTTCTTC	CASTFGTRGVNEQFF	TRBJ2-1	NA	TRBD2	TRBV5-6
TGCGCCAGCAGCGGGACTGGCGACTACAATGAGCAGTTCTTC	CASSGTGDYNEQFF	TRBJ2-1	NA	NA	TRBV4-1
TGCGCCAGCAGGCTAGCGGGAGGGGAAAATGAGCAGTTCTTC	CASRLAGGENEQFF	TRBJ2-1	NA	TRBD2	TRBV5-1
TGTGCCATCAGTGATCACGGACTAGCCTCCTACGAGCAGTACTTC	CAISDHGLASYEQYF	TRBJ2-7	NA	TRBD2	TRBV10-3
TGTGTCAGCAGCGCCAGGACAGGGGCTAGCACAGATACGCAGTATTTT	CVSSARTGASTDTQYF	TRBJ2-3	NA	TRBD1	TRBV7-9
TGTGCCAGCAGTCGACAGGGTAACGATGGCTACACCTTC	CASSRQGNDGYTF	TRBJ1-2	NA	TRBD1	TRBV6-6
TGTGCCAGCGGTAGGTCGACTCTCGGAGGTACTGAAGCTTTCTTT	CASGRSTLGGTEAFF	TRBJ1-1	NA	NA	TRBV28
TGTGCCAGCAGCTTGTTTAGGGGGGGCAATGCGGTAAGCACTGAAGCTTTCTTT	CASSLFRGGNAVSTEAFF	TRBJ1-1	once	NA	TRBV5-8
TGCGCCAGCGGAGGGACAGGGGGTCAAGAGACCCAGTACTTC	CASGGTGGQETQYF	TRBJ2-5	NA	TRBD1	TRBV5-1
TGTGCCAGCAGTGATACGGGGGGACGGGTGGATACGCAGTATTTT	CASSDTGGRVDTQYF	TRBJ2-3	NA	TRBD2	TRBV2
TGCGCCAGCAGCCAAGGCGGGGGGAAAGAGACCCAGTACTTC	CASSQGGGKETQYF	TRBJ2-5	NA	TRBD2	TRBV4-1
TGTGCCAGCAGTTTAAGCGGCGGCCGTAATAATCAGCCCCAGCATTTT	CASSLSGGRNNQPQHF	TRBJ1-5	once	NA	TRBV28
TGTGCTAGTGGTTTGGCAACCGGGACAGTCAGCACAGATACGCAGTATTTT	CASGLATGTVSTDTQYF	TRBJ2-3	NA	TRBD1	TRBV12-5
TGTGCCAGCAGCCTCATAACAGGGGGTGGGAACGAGCAGTACTTC	CASSLITGGGNEQYF	TRBJ2-7	NA	TRBD1	TRBV7-2
TGCGCCAGCAGCCCCCGGGACACTCGCACAGATACGCAGTATTTT	CASSPRDTRTDTQYF	TRBJ2-3	NA	NA	TRBV5-1
TGTGCCAGCTCACCACCGAGGGCAAACACCGGGGAGCTGTTTTTT	CASSPPRANTGELFF	TRBJ2-2	NA	NA	TRBV18
TGTGCCAGCAGCACAAGGGCTTTCAACAATGAGCAGTTCTTC	CASSTRAFNNEQFF	TRBJ2-1	NA	NA	TRBV28